This T cell receptor (beta chain) emerged from a study of Ad26.COV2.S vaccination and SARS-CoV-2 variants. Overall study: Donor joined the COV1001 Ad26.COV2.S trial arm. Participants got Ad26.COV2.S intramuscularly, once or twice 56 days apart.

Specified treatment: some 20 received Ad26.COV2.S at low or high dose, single or two shots; roughly five received placebo; per-sample allocation not given. The investigators took samples on day 63 after the first vaccine or placebo injection. TCRdb keeps only in-frame clones here, not all; method: immunoSEQ multiplex PCR. The table includes over 400,000 clones, about 90% detected once. The CDR3 has 15 amino acids. Germline trimming cut 0 bases from V and 7 bases from J; bases unmatched to any gene: 4. Germline V lookup: CDR1 SGDLS, CDR2 YYNGEE. Specimen: peripheral blood, collected in a trial of Ad26.COV2.S vaccine versus placebo. The V and J genes are TRBV9 and TRBJ2-1; TRBD2 matches 10 bases. The receptor's source is a person aged 18-65 years who received the Ad26.COV2.S COVID-19 vaccine or a placebo. This CDR3 is CASSVDPSGRNEQFF. Here the CDR3 DNA reads TGTGCCAGCAGCGTAGATCCTAGCGGGAGAAATGAGCAGTTCTTC.